The present TCR beta chain was sequenced within a study of glioma-infiltrating T cells after dendritic cell vaccination. Turning to the study itself: Patients had newly diagnosed or recurrent glioblastoma and received dendritic cell vaccines. Patients received autologous tumor lysate-pulsed dendritic cell vaccination between about 2003 and 2013.

Time point reported: after dendritic cell vaccination, including at tumor progression/relapse. PBMC were collected before vaccination, two weeks after the third vaccination, and at progression. General study results and limits: Patients with more pretreatment TILs had longer time to progression and survival.

A remark on this clone: Its specificity is unknown.

The repertoire was sequenced with immunoSEQ multiplex PCR; TCRdb's copy has only in-frame clones and lacks some. This sample has approximately 93,000 clones, with around 85% found just once. The material was blood, obtained after dendritic cell vaccination. This receptor was identified in a human donor with glioblastoma.

DNA of the CDR3: TGTGCCAGCAATTTAGCGGGGTACCCAGATACGCAGTATTTT. Amino acids: CASNLAGYPDTQYF. The chain carries TRBV9 and TRBJ2-3; 8 positions match TRBD2. With V trimmed by 6 bases and J by 4 bases, 7 bases remained unmatched. Germline-derived CDR1 and CDR2 are SGDLS and YYNGEE. This CDR3 is 14 amino acids long.